Below are 28 T cell receptor beta chains sequenced from a single sample in a study of T cell repertoires in cytomegalovirus infection. No antigen has been assigned to these receptors. TCRdb recomputed calls from the reads with MiXCR, one row per CDR3 protein. Of around 770,000 distinct CDR3 sequences listed, 25% to 35% were seen once; the top ten hold over 10%. Sequencing used cultured CD8+ T cells from PBMCs, obtained from culture after CMV antigen stimulation. The receptor set was obtained from a human donor in good health (CMV status not recorded). Some clones in this sample may be carry-over from other donors' samples.

The chain uses TRBV12-3 or TRBV12-4 and TRBJ1-2; TRBD1 agrees at 8 bases. The CDR3 has 13 amino acids. V shed 2 bases, J shed 7 bases, and the junction held 3 bases outside the gene matches. DNA of the CDR3: TGTGCCAGCAGTTTAAGGCAGGGGGCTGGCTACACCTTC. Amino acids: CASSLRQGAGYTF.

This clonotype was picked up a small number of times. The DNA of the CDR3 is TGTGCCAGCAGTTTACAACTGGGTGGAGAGACCCAGTACTTC. Encoded protein: CASSLQLGGETQYF. The chain links TRBV27 to TRBJ2-5; no firm D call. Trimming stripped 2 bases from V and 4 bases from J, with 11 bases between. This CDR3 contains 14 residues. From germline, CDR1 is MNHEY and CDR2 SMNVEV (reference sequence).

This clonotype was picked up many times. The chain links TRBV7-8 to TRBJ1-3; the D gene is possibly TRBD1 (5 bases). This CDR3 has 19 residues. Germline CDR1 is SGHVS and CDR2 is FQNEAQ. V dropped 0 bases and J dropped 0 bases, with 18 bases sitting between them. The CDR3 region has the DNA TGTGCCAGCAGCTTAGCTCAGGGTATGTTTCGTGGCTCTGGAAACACCATATATTTT. Residues: CASSLAQGMFRGSGNTIYF.

The chain recombines TRBV12-5 with TRBJ2-3; 10 nucleotides align to TRBD2. The length of the CDR3 is 17 residues. CDR1 and CDR2 from the germline V gene are LGHNT and FRNRAP. The trim removed 1 base at V and 4 bases at J, leaving 8 bases unmatched. CDR3 region: CASGLEASGGPPDTQYF. CDR3 sequence (DNA): TGTGCTAGTGGTTTGGAGGCTAGCGGGGGACCACCAGATACGCAGTATTTT.

This clonotype was counted between two and nine times. The chain combines TRBV7-9 with TRBJ1-4; perhaps TRBD1 as D (5 bases). V lost 1 base to trimming and J lost 2 bases, with 14 bases between them. CDR1 SEHNR and CDR2 FQNEAQ come from the germline V gene (reference sequence). This CDR3 region has 17 residues. The CDR3 DNA reads TGTGCCAGCAGCTTAGGAGGGACCCGGAGGACTAATGAAAAACTGTTTTTT. Translated: CASSLGGTRRTNEKLFF.

The CDR3 here is CAIRAYYLGGGDTQYF. Here the CDR3 DNA reads TGTGCCATCAGAGCCTACTACTTGGGGGGAGGAGATACGCAGTATTTT. The chain links TRBV10-3 to TRBJ2-3, with a possible D match to TRBD2 (6 bases). Germline V gene data show CDR1 as ENHRY and CDR2 as SYGVKD. Trimming left V 6 bases short and J 5 bases short, with 21 bases between. This CDR3 region has 16 residues.

The J gene is TRBJ2-1, the V gene TRBV20-1, with D unresolved. Per the germline V gene, CDR1 is DFQATT and CDR2 is SNEGSKA (reference sequence). Trimming pared 0 bases from V and 4 bases from J, leaving 16 bases between. The CDR3 totals 16 residues. The DNA for the CDR3 is TGCAGTGCTAGAGATTACGCCTCAACGGTATACAATGAGCAGTTCTTC. Its translation: CSARDYASTVYNEQFF.

This clonotype was detected a few times. This chain connects TRBV9 to TRBJ2-1; TRBD2 matches 8 bases. This CDR3 spans 16 amino acids. In germline, CDR1 is SGDLS, CDR2 YYNGEE. V was pared by 0 bases and J by 2 bases, with 4 bases of the junction left unmatched. Written as DNA, the CDR3 is TGTGCCAGCAGCGTAGGTGCGGGGGGCCCCTACAATGAGCAGTTCTTC. The encoded protein is CASSVGAGGPYNEQFF.

This chain connects TRBV7-3 to TRBJ2-3; D uncertain. Trimming took 5 bases from V and 0 from J, leaving 15 bases between them. The CDR3 loop spans 16 amino acids. CDR1 is SGHTA, CDR2 FQGTGA, per germline. CDR3 amino acids: CASSPPADSSTDTQYF. DNA of the CDR3: TGTGCCAGCAGCCCCCCTGCCGATTCTAGCACAGATACGCAGTATTTT.

The V gene is TRBV2, the J gene TRBJ2-1, with 9 bases lining up with TRBD2. This CDR3 has 15 residues. V dropped 8 bases and J dropped 6; count of bases not matched to a gene: 11. The germline V gene has CDR1 SNHLY and CDR2 FYNNEI. The CDR3 sequence: CASVSRGGDPNEQFF. The CDR3 region has the DNA TGTGCCAGCGTCTCTCGCGGGGGGGATCCCAATGAGCAGTTCTTC.

This clonotype was seen at least ten times. CDR3 region: CASSVQGASIHEQFF. CDR3 DNA sequence: TGTGCCAGCAGCGTCCAGGGGGCTTCCATCCATGAGCAGTTCTTC. V is TRBV7-8 and J is TRBJ2-1, with 8 nucleotides matching TRBD1. Germline trimming cut 5 bases from V and 8 bases from J; bases unmatched to any gene: 11. The germline gives CDR1 SGHVS, CDR2 FQNEAQ. The CDR3 length is 15 residues.

This CDR3 reads CASSQGQGLYTGELFF. The CDR3 DNA follows: TGTGCCAGCAGTCAAGGACAGGGATTGTACACCGGGGAGCTGTTTTTT. The rearrangement joins TRBV6-6 to TRBJ2-2; 8 bases agree with TRBD1. Per the germline V gene, CDR1 is MNHNY and CDR2 is SVGAGI (reference sequence). This CDR3 region has 16 residues. V gave up 5 bases and J gave up 3 bases; unmatched junction bases: 8.

Only a few counts were recorded for this clonotype. V gene TRBV7-9 combines with J gene TRBJ2-5, with 8 bases that match TRBD2. Germline lookup yields CDR1 SEHNR and CDR2 FQNEAQ (reference sequence). The CDR3 covers 15 residues. The V segment lost 1 base and the J segment 5 bases; nucleotides outside the gene matches: 6. CDR3 in amino acids: CASSLVVAGMETQYF. In nucleotides, the CDR3 is TGTGCCAGCAGCTTAGTGGTAGCGGGGATGGAGACCCAGTACTTC.

Worth noting for this clonotype: An end of the junction does not agree with germline; a read error may underlie this. This chain joins TRBV12-3 or TRBV12-4 and TRBJ2-5; D call uncertain. CDR3 size: 13 residues. Here the CDR3 DNA reads TGTGCCAGTAGTTTAATGACCGGAGAGACCCAGTACTTC. It specifies CASSLMTGETQYF.

The V call is TRBV6-5, the J call TRBJ2-5; 8 bases align to TRBD1. Germline CDR1 MNHEY, CDR2 SVGAGI. The length of the CDR3 is 14 residues. Trimming at V came to 6 bases and at J to 3 bases, leaving 6 bases not matched to a gene. This chain's CDR3 is CASRSHRGKETQYF. The CDR3 DNA is TGTGCCAGCAGGTCCCACAGGGGGAAAGAGACCCAGTACTTC.

The rearrangement joins TRBV15 to TRBJ2-2, with a tentative D call TRBD1 (5 bases). The CDR3 totals 15 residues. Per germline, CDR1 LNHNV and CDR2 YYDKDF (reference sequence). Deletions cut 4 bases from V and 3 bases from J, with 12 bases between. CDR3 amino acids: CATSKKGLDTGELFF. The CDR3 DNA sequence: TGTGCCACCAGCAAAAAGGGGCTGGACACCGGGGAGCTGTTTTTT.

The chain uses TRBV20-1 and TRBJ2-2; D is unclear. V dropped 3 bases and J dropped 3 bases, with 5 bases sitting between them. This CDR3 is 12 amino acids long. Germline V CDR1 and CDR2: DFQATT, SNEGSKA (reference sequence). This CDR3 reads CSARTDTGELFF. In DNA, the CDR3 is TGCAGTGCTAGGACGGACACCGGGGAGCTGTTTTTT.

This clonotype was counted only a few times. The chain uses TRBV4-2 and TRBJ2-5, with 9 bases identical to TRBD2. The germline gives CDR1 LGHNA, CDR2 YNFKEQ. The CDR3 extends over 15 amino acids. J was trimmed by 5 bases and V by 4 bases; bases with no gene match: 8. Written as DNA, the CDR3 is TGTGCCAGCAGCCCCGTAGCGGGGGCCTGGGAGACCCAGTACTTC. As protein: CASSPVAGAWETQYF.

This chain joins TRBV6-1 and TRBJ2-3; the D gene could be TRBD1 or TRBD2 (5 bases each). The CDR3 is made up of 13 amino acids. V was pared by 7 bases and J by 2 bases, with 10 bases between. Germline loops: CDR1 MNHNS, CDR2 SASEGT. The CDR3 reads CASTGRATDTQYF. DNA for the CDR3: TGTGCCAGCACGGGACGAGCCACAGATACGCAGTATTTT.

The J gene is TRBJ1-2, the V gene TRBV20-1; D is uncertain. V gave up 0 bases and J gave up 14 bases, with 16 bases separating them. Per the germline V gene, CDR1 is DFQATT and CDR2 is SNEGSKA (reference sequence). This CDR3 region has 12 residues. The CDR3 spells CSARDFEGLWTF. In DNA form, the CDR3 reads TGCAGTGCTAGAGATTTCGAAGGCCTCTGGACCTTC.

This clonotype was observed a few times. The rearrangement uses TRBV10-3 and TRBJ2-2, with 9 bases aligning to TRBD1. The CDR3 covers 16 residues. Unmatched junction bases numbered 6, after V lost 2 bases and J lost 5 bases. CDR1 and CDR2 (germline): ENHRY, SYGVKD. The CDR3 nucleotides are TGTGCCATCAGTGAGCCTCGGACAGGGGAGACCGGGGAGCTGTTTTTT. This sequence encodes CAISEPRTGETGELFF.

The rearrangement uses TRBV4-1 and TRBJ1-1; weak D call: TRBD1 (5 bases). CDR1 and CDR2 (germline): MGHRA, YSYEKL. With 7 bases removed from V and 3 bases from J, the gap between germline ends came to 12 bases. This CDR3 spans 13 amino acids. The CDR3 bases are TGCGCCAGCATAGGCGGGGACTACACTGAAGCTTTCTTT. Translated, it gives CASIGGDYTEAFF.

The V and J genes are TRBV11-3 and TRBJ2-2, with TRBD1 matching over 7 bases. Germline CDR1 is SGHNT and CDR2 is YENEEA. This CDR3 has 15 amino acids. J lost 9 bases, V lost 5 bases, and 12 bases had no gene match. CDR3 residues: CASSPRDSPVRELFF. The CDR3 bases are TGTGCCAGCAGCCCCCGGGACAGTCCCGTCCGGGAGCTGTTTTTT.

With regard to this clonotype: The junction departs from germline at one end; a sequencing error may be responsible. The chain uses TRBV7-8 and TRBJ1-1; the D is unclear. Germline loops: CDR1 SGHVS, CDR2 FQNEAQ. The CDR3 covers 19 residues. The CDR3 DNA reads TGTGCCGGCAGCTTAGCGCTTAAGGTTTCGGAAAACCCGAACACTGAAGCTTTCTTT. Translation gives CAGSLALKVSENPNTEAFF.

This clonotype was observed at least ten times. The genes are TRBV7-2 and TRBJ2-3; a possible D gene is TRBD1 (5 bases). V was cut by 8 bases and J by 2 bases, with 17 bases left in between. Germline assignment: CDR1 SGHTA and CDR2 FQGNSA. The CDR3 runs to 15 residues. This CDR3 reads CASSITKGYTDTQYF. The CDR3, as DNA: TGTGCCAGCTCTATAACCAAGGGGTACACAGATACGCAGTATTTT.

The gene calls are TRBV13 and TRBJ2-2, with D maybe TRBD1 (6 bases). With 4 bases removed from V and 2 bases from J, the gap between germline ends came to 14 bases. In germline, CDR1 is PRHDT, CDR2 FYEKMQ (reference sequence). The CDR3 has 16 amino acids. The CDR3, as DNA: TGTGCCAGCAGCTCCTTACCTGGGACAAACACCGGGGAGCTGTTTTTT. Encoded protein: CASSSLPGTNTGELFF.

This clonotype showed up just a few times. The chain carries TRBV5-4 and TRBJ2-2, with D perhaps matching TRBD1 or TRBD2 (8 bases each). Germline CDR1 is SGHNT and CDR2 is YYREEE (reference sequence). The CDR3 extends over 19 amino acids. The germline V and J ends were trimmed by 3 bases and 5 bases, with 26 bases remaining between them. The CDR3 DNA is TGTGCCAGCAGCTCCTTCCGGACAGGGCGGGAGGAGATTACCGGGGAGCTGTTTTTT. This codes for CASSSFRTGREEITGELFF.

The J gene is TRBJ2-5, the V gene TRBV14, with a tentative D call TRBD2 (5 bases). Germline values: CDR1 SGHDN, CDR2 FVKESK. Trimming took off 1 base at V and 5 bases at J, with 17 bases between the two ends. The CDR3 runs to 16 residues. The CDR3 loop reads CASSQGEDSVYETQYF. CDR3 DNA: TGTGCCAGCAGCCAAGGAGAGGACTCCGTTTATGAGACCCAGTACTTC.